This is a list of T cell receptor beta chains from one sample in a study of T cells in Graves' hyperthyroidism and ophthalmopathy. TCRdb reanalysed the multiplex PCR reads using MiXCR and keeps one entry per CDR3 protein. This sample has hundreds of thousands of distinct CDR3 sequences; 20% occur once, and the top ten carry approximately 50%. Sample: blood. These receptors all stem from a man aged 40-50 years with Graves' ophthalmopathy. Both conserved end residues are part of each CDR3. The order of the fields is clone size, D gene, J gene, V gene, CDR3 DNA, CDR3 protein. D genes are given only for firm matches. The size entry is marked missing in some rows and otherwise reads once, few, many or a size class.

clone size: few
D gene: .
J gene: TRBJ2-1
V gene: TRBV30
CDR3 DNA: TGTGCCTGGAGTGTCACCCCGAGCGGTGAGCAGTTCTTC
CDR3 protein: CAWSVTPSGEQFF

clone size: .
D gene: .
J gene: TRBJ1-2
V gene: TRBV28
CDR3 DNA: TGTGCCAGCAGTTTACTCGGGGGACTTAACTATGGCTACACCTTC
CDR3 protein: CASSLLGGLNYGYTF

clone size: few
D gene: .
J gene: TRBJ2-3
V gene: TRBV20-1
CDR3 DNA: TGCAGTGCTAGGTCAGATACGCAGTATTTT
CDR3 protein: CSARSDTQYF

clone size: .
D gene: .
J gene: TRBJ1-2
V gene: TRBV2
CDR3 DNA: TGTGCCAGCACCATACAGGGAGTTTATGGCTACACCTTC
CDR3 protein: CASTIQGVYGYTF

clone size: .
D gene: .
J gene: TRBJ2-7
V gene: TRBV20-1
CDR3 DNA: TGCAGTGCTTTATTGAGGTACGAGCAGTACTTC
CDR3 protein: CSALLRYEQYF

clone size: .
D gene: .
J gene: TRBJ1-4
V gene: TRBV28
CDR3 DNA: TGTGCCGGCAGTTCAGGGATAACTAATGAAAAACTGTTTTTT
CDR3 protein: CAGSSGITNEKLFF

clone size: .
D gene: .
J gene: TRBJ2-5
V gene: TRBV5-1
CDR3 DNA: TGCGCCAGCAGCTTGCCGGAGCCTCAATCTCAAGAGGCCCAGTACTTC
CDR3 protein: CASSLPEPQSQEAQYF

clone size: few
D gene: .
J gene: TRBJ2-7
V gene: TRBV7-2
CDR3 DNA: TGTGCCAGCAGCCCCTATAGCGGATCCTACGAGCAGTACTTC
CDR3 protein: CASSPYSGSYEQYF

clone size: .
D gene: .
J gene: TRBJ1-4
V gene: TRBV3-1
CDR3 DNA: TGTGCCAGCAGCCAGCCGGTGGCACCTAGGGAAAAACTGTTTTTT
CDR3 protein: CASSQPVAPREKLFF

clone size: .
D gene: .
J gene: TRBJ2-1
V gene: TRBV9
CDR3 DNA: TGTGCCAGCAGCCCGGCGGACAGTTCCTACAATGAGCAGTTCTTC
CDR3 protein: CASSPADSSYNEQFF

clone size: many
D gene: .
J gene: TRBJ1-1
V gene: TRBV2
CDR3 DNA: TGTGCCAGCAGTGGGACAAGAAACCTTATGAACACTGAAGCTTTCTTT
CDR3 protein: CASSGTRNLMNTEAFF

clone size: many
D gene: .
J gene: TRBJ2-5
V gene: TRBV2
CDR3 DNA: TGTGCCAGCAGTGAGACAGAAGAGACCCAGTACTTC
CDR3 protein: CASSETEETQYF

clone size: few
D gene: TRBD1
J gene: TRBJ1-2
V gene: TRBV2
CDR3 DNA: TGTGCCAGCAACCCGACAGGGGGTAACTATGGCTACACCTTC
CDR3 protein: CASNPTGGNYGYTF

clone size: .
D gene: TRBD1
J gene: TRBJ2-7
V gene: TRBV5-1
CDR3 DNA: TGCGCCAGCAGCCGCGGACAGGGGACGGACGAGCAGTACTTC
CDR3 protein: CASSRGQGTDEQYF

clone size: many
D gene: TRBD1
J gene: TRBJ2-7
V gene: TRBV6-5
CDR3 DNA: TGTGCCAGCAGTTACACTGACAGGGATCCTCCCTACGAGCAGTACTTC
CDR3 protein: CASSYTDRDPPYEQYF

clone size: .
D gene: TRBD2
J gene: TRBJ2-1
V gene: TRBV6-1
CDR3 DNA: TGTGCCAGCAAGCAGCGGGGATCAAATGAGCAGTTCTTC
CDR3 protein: CASKQRGSNEQFF

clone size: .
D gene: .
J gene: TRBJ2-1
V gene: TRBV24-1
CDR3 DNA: TGTGTCACCAGTGACAGGGGAGGGCCGTTTAATGAGCAGTTCTTC
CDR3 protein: CVTSDRGGPFNEQFF

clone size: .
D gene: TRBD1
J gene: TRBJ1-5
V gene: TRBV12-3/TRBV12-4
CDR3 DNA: TGTGCCAGCAGCAAATTCTCCGGGACAGGGGCTAGCAATCAGCCCCAGCATTTT
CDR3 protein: CASSKFSGTGASNQPQHF

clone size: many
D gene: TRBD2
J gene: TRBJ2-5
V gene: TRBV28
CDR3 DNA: TGTGCCAGCACACCCTCCCGCGGGGGGGAGTACTTC
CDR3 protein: CASTPSRGGEYF

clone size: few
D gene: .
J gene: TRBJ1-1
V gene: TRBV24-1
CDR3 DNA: TGTGCCACCCAAGGCATGTACACTGAAGCTTTCTTT
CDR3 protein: CATQGMYTEAFF

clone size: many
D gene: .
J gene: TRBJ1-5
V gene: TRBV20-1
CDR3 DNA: TGCAGTGCTTGTCGCACTGGGGGCAATCAGCCCCAGCATTTT
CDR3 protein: CSACRTGGNQPQHF

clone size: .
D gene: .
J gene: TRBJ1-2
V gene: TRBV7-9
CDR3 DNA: TGTGCCAGCAGAAATCAGACAGATTATGGCTACACCTTC
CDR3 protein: CASRNQTDYGYTF

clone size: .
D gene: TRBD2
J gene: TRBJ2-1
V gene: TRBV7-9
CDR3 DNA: TGTGCCAGCAGCTTAGTGCTAGCGGGCGTATGGAATGAGCAGTTCTTC
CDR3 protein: CASSLVLAGVWNEQFF

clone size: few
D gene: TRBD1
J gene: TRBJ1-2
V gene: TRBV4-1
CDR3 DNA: TGCGCCAGCAGAACAGGGGGGAGCGGCTACACCTTC
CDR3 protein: CASRTGGSGYTF

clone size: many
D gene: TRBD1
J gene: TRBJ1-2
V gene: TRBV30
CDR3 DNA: TGTGCCTGGAGCGCCGGGACAGCAGGCGGCTACACCTTC
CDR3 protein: CAWSAGTAGGYTF

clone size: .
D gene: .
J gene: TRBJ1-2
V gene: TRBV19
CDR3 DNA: TGTGCCAGTAGCCTTACCGGGACCTCTTATGGCTACACCTTC
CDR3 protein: CASSLTGTSYGYTF

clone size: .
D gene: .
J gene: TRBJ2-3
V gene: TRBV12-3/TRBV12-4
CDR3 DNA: TGTGCCAGCAGTTATCGAAATCCCAGGGGAGATACGCAGTATTTT
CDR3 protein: CASSYRNPRGDTQYF

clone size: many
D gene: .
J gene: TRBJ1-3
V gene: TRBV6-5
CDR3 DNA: TGTGCCAGCAGTTTCTCCGGAAACACCATATATTTT
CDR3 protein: CASSFSGNTIYF

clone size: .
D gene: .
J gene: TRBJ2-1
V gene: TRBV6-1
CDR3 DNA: TGTGCCAGCAGTGGAGGGGCCGCGAGCTCCTACAATGAGCAGTTCTTC
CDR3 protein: CASSGGAASSYNEQFF

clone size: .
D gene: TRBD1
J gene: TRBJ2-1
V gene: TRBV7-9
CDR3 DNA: TGTACCAGCAGCGGAGGGACAGGAGCCTACAATGAGCAGTTCTTC
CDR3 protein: CTSSGGTGAYNEQFF

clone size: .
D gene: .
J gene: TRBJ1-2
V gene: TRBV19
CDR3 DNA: TGTGCCAGTAGTACACTCACAGGGATTGGTGGCTACACCTTC
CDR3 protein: CASSTLTGIGGYTF

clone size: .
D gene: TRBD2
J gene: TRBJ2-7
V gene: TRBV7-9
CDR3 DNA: TGTGCCAGCAGCTTAGCAAGCACTAGCGGCTTTTCCTACGAGCAGTACTTC
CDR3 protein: CASSLASTSGFSYEQYF

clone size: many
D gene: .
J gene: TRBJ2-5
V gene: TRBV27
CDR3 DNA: TGTGCCAGCAGTCCACTGACTAAGTTGGAGACCCAGTACTTC
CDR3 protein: CASSPLTKLETQYF

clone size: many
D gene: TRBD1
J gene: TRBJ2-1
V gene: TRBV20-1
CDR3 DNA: TGCAGTGCTGGTCCGACAGGGAGCTACAATGAGCAGTTCTTC
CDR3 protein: CSAGPTGSYNEQFF

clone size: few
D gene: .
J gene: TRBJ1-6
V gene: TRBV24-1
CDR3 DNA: TGTGCCACCAGTGATTCTTCACCCCTCCACTTT
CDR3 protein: CATSDSSPLHF

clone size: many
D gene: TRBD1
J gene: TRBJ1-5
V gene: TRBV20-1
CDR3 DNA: TGCAGTGCTCGGGGGGACAGGGCAAATCAGCCCCAGCATTTT
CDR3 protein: CSARGDRANQPQHF

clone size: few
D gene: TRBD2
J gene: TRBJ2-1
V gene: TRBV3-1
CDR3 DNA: TGTGCCAGCAGCCAAGATCGAAGGACTAGCGGGAGCTACTACAATGAGCAGTTCTTC
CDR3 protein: CASSQDRRTSGSYYNEQFF

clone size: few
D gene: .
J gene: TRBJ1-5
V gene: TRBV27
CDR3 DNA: TGTGCCAGCAGTTTATATCATGGGGGGATTCAGCCCCAGCATTTT
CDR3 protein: CASSLYHGGIQPQHF

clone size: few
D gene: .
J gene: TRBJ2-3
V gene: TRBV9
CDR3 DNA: TGTGCCAGCAGCGTCTTGGCGGCCAGCACAGATACGCAGTATTTT
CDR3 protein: CASSVLAASTDTQYF

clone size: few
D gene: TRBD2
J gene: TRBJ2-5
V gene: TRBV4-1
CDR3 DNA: TGCGCCAGCAGCCATCCCATAGTAGCGGGAGAAGAGACCCAGTACTTC
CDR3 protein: CASSHPIVAGEETQYF

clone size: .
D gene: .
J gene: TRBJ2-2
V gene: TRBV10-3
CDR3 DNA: TGTGCCATCGATGGGGGGGCTCTTAACACCGGGGAGCTGTTTTTT
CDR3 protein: CAIDGGALNTGELFF

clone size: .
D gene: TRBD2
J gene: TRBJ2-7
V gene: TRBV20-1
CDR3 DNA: TGCAGTGCTAGTCCTAGCGGACCCTTGGAGCAGTACTTC
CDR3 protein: CSASPSGPLEQYF

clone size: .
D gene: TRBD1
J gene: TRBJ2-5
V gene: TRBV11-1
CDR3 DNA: TGTGCCAGCAGCCTCAGCTGGACAGGGGTGGAGACCCAGTACTTC
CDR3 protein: CASSLSWTGVETQYF

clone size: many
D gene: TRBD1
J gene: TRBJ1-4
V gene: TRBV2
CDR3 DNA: TGTGCCAGCAAGCAGTGGAGGGACAGATCGTGGGAAAAACTGTTTTTT
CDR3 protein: CASKQWRDRSWEKLFF

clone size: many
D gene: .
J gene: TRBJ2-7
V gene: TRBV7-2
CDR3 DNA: TGTGCCAGCAGCTTAGGTCAGGAGGGGGAGCAGTACTTC
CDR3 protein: CASSLGQEGEQYF

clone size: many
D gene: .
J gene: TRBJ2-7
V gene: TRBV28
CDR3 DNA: TGTGCCAGCACCACGGCCTACGAGCAGTACTTC
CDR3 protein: CASTTAYEQYF

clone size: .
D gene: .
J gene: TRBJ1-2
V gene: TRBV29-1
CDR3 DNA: TGCAGCGTTAGACGAGGGGGAGGTCGTGGCTACACCTTC
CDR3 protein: CSVRRGGGRGYTF